This T cell receptor beta chain was recovered during a study of cytomegalovirus exposure and HLA in healthy donors. Study-wide results and caveats: Rates of TCR association differed by HLA locus in a later analysis, with DRB1 highest and HLA-C lowest. For most TCR beta V segments, an earlier analysis put the productive rate at about 90% or about 30% of the time. According to reports, the classifier identified cytomegalovirus status with high specificity and sensitivity.

This clone has a handful of counts. Its matching antigen is unknown. The germline V gene encodes CDR1 SGHTA and CDR2 FQGNSA. V was trimmed by 5 bases and J by 5 bases, leaving 10 bases between them. The CDR3 has 14 residues. The PCR was carried out with 60 Vbeta primers and 13 Jbeta primers. Produced via immunoSEQ multiplex PCR; TCRdb's table is partial and in-frame only. The table has under 200,000 clones, about 12% seen once; the top ten hold more than 7%. Healthy bone marrow donors supplied every sample. The rearrangement joins TRBV7-2 to TRBJ1-6, with D uncertain. The clonotype was recovered from a man aged 50 or older in good health and CMV-seropositive. Specimen: PBMCs. CDR3 in amino acids: CASSPPPDNSPLHF. The CDR3 DNA reads TGTGCCAGCAGCCCCCCCCCGGATAATTCACCCCTCCACTTT.